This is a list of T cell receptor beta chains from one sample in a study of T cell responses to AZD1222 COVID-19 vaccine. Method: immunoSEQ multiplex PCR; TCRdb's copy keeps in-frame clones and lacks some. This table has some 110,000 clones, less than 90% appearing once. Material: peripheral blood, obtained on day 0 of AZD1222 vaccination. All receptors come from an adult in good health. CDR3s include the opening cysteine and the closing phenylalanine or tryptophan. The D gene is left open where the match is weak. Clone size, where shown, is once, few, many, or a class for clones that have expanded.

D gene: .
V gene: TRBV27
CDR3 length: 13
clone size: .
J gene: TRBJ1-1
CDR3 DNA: TGTGCCAGCAGTCCTGGGCCGAACACTGAAGCTTTCTTT
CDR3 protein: CASSPGPNTEAFF

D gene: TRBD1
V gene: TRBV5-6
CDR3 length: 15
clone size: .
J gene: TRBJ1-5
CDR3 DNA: TGTGCCAGCAGCTTGTACCGGGACAGGGGTCAGCCCCAGCATTTT
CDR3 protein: CASSLYRDRGQPQHF

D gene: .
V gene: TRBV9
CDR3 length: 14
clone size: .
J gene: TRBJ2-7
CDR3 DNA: TGTGCCAGCAGCGTAGGGGACTTCTCCTACGAGCAGTACTTC
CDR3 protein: CASSVGDFSYEQYF

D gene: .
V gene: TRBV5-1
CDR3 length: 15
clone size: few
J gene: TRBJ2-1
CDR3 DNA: TGCGCCAGCAGCTTGGCCACGGGGGCCTTAAATGAGCAGTTCTTC
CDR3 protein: CASSLATGALNEQFF

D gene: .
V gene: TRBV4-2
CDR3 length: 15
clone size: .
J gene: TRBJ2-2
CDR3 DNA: TGTGCCAGCAGCCCGGGGACGGGGAACACCGGGGAGCTGTTTTTT
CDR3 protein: CASSPGTGNTGELFF

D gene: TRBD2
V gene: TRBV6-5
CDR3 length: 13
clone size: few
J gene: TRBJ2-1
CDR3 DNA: TGTGCCAGCAGTCAGCGGGGCTACAATGAGCAGTTCTTC
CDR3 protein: CASSQRGYNEQFF

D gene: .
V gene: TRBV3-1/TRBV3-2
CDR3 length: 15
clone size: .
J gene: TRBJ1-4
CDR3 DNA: TGTGCCAGCAGCCAAGATTATGGGGCAGGCGAAAAACTGTTTTTT
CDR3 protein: CASSQDYGAGEKLFF

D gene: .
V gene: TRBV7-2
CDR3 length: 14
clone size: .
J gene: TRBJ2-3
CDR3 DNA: TGTGCCAGCAGCAAAGGACTAAACACAGATACGCAGTATTTT
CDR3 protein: CASSKGLNTDTQYF

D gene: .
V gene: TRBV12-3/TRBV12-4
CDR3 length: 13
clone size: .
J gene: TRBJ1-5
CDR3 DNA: TGTGCCAGCAGGGGTGAGCTATATCAGCCCCAGCATTTT
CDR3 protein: CASRGELYQPQHF

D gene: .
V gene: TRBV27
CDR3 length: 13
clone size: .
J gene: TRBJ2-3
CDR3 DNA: TGTGCCAGCAGTCTCAGGGGCATGGGCACGCAGTATTTT
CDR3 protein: CASSLRGMGTQYF

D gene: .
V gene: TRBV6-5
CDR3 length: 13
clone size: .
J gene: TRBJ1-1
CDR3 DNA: TGTGCCAGCAGTTATTCTCAAGGGCCTGAAGCTTTCTTT
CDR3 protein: CASSYSQGPEAFF

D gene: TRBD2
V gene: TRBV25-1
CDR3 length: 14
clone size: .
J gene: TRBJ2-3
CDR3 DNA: TGTGCCAGCAGCTACGGGGGGTCAGCAGATACGCAGTATTTT
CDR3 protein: CASSYGGSADTQYF

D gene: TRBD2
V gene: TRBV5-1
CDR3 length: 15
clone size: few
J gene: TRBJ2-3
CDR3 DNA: TGCGCCAGCAGCGCTAGCGGACAAAGCACAGATACGCAGTATTTT
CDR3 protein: CASSASGQSTDTQYF

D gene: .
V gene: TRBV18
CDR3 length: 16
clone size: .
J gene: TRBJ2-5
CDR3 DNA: TGTGCCAGCTCACCACCGGATTACTGGGAGTGGGAGACCCAGTACTTC
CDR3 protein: CASSPPDYWEWETQYF

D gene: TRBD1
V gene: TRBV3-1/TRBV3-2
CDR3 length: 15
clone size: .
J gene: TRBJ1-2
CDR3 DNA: TGTGCCAGCAGCCTCGGGACAGGCGCTAACTATGGCTACACCTTC
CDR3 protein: CASSLGTGANYGYTF

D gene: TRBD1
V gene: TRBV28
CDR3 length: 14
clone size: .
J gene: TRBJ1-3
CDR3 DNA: TGTGCCAGCAGTGCGGGACAGCTGGGAAACACCATATATTTT
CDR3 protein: CASSAGQLGNTIYF

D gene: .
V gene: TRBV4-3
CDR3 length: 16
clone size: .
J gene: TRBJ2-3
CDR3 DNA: TGCGCCAGCAGCCAAGAACCGGCCGAAATCCCAGATACGCAGTATTTT
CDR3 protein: CASSQEPAEIPDTQYF

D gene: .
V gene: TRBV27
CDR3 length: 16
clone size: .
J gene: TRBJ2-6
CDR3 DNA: TGTGCCAGCAGTTCCCCGGGGGACTCTGGGGCCAACGTCCTGACTTTC
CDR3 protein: CASSSPGDSGANVLTF

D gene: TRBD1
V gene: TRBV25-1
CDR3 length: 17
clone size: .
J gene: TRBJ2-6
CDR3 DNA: TGTGCCAGCAGTGGGGACAGGATTCGGTCTGGGGCCAACGTCCTGACTTTC
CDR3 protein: CASSGDRIRSGANVLTF

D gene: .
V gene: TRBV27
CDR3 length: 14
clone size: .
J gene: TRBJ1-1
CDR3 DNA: TGTGCCAGCTCGGCACGTCGGGGTTTGACTGAAGCTTTCTTT
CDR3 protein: CASSARRGLTEAFF

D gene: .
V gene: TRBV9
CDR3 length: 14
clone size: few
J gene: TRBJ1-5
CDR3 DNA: TGTGCCAGCAGCCCTGGGGGGTGGGGACAGCCCCAGCATTTT
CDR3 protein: CASSPGGWGQPQHF

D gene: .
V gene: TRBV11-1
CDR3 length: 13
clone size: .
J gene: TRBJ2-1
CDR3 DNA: TGTGCCAGCACCTATGGGAAAATCGGTGAGCAGTTCTTC
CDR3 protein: CASTYGKIGEQFF

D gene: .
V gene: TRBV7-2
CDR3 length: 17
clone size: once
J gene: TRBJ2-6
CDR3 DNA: TGTGCCAGCAGCTCTATTCGACGGTCCTCTGGGGCCAACGTCCTGACTTTC
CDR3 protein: CASSSIRRSSGANVLTF

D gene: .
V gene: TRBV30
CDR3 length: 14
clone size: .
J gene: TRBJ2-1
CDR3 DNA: TGTGCCTGGAACCGGGGGCAGCGTTACAATGAGCAGTTCTTC
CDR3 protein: CAWNRGQRYNEQFF

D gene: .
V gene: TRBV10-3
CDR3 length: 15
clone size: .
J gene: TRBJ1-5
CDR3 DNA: TGTGCCATCAGTGATTCCCGGGGGAGCAATCAGCCCCAGCATTTT
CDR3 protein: CAISDSRGSNQPQHF

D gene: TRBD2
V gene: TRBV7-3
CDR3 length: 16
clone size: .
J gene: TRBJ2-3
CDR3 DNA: TGTGCCAGCAGCCCCCGACTAGCGGGAGACGGAGATACGCAGTATTTT
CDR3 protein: CASSPRLAGDGDTQYF

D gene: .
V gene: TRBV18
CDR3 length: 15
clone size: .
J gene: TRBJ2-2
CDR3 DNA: TGTGCCAGCTCACCACCCCCAGGGTCCACCGGGGAGCTGTTTTTT
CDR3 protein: CASSPPPGSTGELFF

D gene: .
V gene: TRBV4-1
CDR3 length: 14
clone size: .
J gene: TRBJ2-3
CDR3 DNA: TGCGCCAGCAGCCAAGAATACGGCGGGGATACGCAGTATTTT
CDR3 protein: CASSQEYGGDTQYF

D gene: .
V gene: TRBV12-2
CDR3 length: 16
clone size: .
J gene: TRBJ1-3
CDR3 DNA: TGTGCAAGTCGCTTAGCGAGGGGGCCGGCCGGAAACACCATATATTTT
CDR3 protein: CASRLARGPAGNTIYF

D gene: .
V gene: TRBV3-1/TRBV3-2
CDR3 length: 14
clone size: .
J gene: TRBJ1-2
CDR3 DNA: TGTGCCAGCAGCCAAGTGGCCCTTCGGTATGGCTACACCTTC
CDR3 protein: CASSQVALRYGYTF

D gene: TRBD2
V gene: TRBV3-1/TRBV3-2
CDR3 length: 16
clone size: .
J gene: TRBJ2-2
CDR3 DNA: TGTGCCAGCAGCCTATTAAGCGGGGAAGAAGCCGGGGAGCTGTTTTTT
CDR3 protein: CASSLLSGEEAGELFF

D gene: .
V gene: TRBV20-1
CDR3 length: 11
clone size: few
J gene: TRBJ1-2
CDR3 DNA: TGCAGTGCTGGGGTCTGGGGTGGCTACACCTTC
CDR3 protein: CSAGVWGGYTF

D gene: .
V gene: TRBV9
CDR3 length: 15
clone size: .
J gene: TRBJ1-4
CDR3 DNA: TGTGCCAGCAGCGGACCGAGCGAACGGGGTGAAAAACTGTTTTTT
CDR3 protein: CASSGPSERGEKLFF

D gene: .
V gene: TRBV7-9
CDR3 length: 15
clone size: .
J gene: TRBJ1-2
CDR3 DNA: TGTGCCAGCAGCCACCCCCGGGGACCCTACTATGGCTACACCTTC
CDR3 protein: CASSHPRGPYYGYTF

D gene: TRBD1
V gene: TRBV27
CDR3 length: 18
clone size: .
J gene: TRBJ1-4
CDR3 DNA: TGTGCCAGCAGTTTATCGGTTGACAGGGGGCAAGATAATGAAAAACTGTTTTTT
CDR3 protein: CASSLSVDRGQDNEKLFF